Sequencing of this T cell receptor (beta chain) was carried out in a study of T cell changes during pregnancy in multiple sclerosis. V was pared by 3 bases and J by 5 bases, with 8 bases of the junction left unmatched. The CDR3 runs to 15 residues. Germline lookup yields CDR1 MDHEN and CDR2 SYDVKM. This table comes from immunoSEQ multiplex PCR, and its TCRdb copy is limited to in-frame clones, with some not included. Among 50,000 or so clones listed, 93% were seen once. This sample comprised peripheral blood, obtained in the second trimester of pregnancy. This receptor was obtained from a female donor with multiple sclerosis, enrolled in a pregnancy study. This chain uses TRBV28 with TRBJ2-3, with TRBD2 matching 7 bases. CDR3 coding DNA: TGTGCCAGCAGTTTGAGGGAGGGCCCCGAAGATACGCAGTATTTT. The encoded protein is CASSLREGPEDTQYF.